These 25 T cell receptor beta chains were sequenced from one sample in a study of T cell responses to AZD1222 COVID-19 vaccine. Only in-frame clones appear in the TCRdb table, and some are missing; sequencing was by immunoSEQ multiplex PCR. The sample holds some 120,000 clones, 75% to 90% seen once. This specimen consisted of peripheral blood, obtained on day 0 of MenACWY control vaccination. These receptors were taken from an adult in good health.

The V and J genes are TRBV5-4 and TRBJ2-1; 9 positions agree with TRBD2. The germline V gene has CDR1 SGHNT and CDR2 YYREEE (reference sequence). The CDR3 is made up of 13 amino acids. The ends lost 6 bases at V and 5 bases at J; junction bases unmatched: 3. CDR3 region: CASMLAGNNEQFF. The CDR3 bases are TGTGCCAGCATGCTAGCGGGAAACAATGAGCAGTTCTTC. The full variable domain, rest sourced from reference TRBV5-4 and TRBJ2-1, is ETGVTQSPTHLIKTRGQQVTLRCSSQSGHNTVSWYQQALGQGPQFIFQYYREEENGRGNFPPRFSGLQFPNYSSELNVNALELDDSALYLCASMLAGNNEQFFGPGTRLTVL.

Here the CDR3 DNA reads TGTGCCAGCGCTATCCGGGACACCTCTTACGAGCAGTACTTC. This gives the protein CASAIRDTSYEQYF. The chain links TRBV2 to TRBJ2-7; tentatively, D is TRBD1 (6 bases). This CDR3 is built from 14 residues. V was trimmed by 8 bases and J by 4 bases, leaving 18 bases between them. The V gene's germline CDR1 is SNHLY and CDR2 FYNNEI.

This chain connects TRBV5-4 to TRBJ2-3; D is possibly TRBD2 (7 bases). V lost 2 bases and J 0 bases, leaving 10 bases between the germline ends. The germline gives CDR1 SGHNT, CDR2 YYREEE (reference sequence). This CDR3 has 15 amino acids. In DNA form, the CDR3 reads TGTGCCAGCAGCTTCGCGGGGGCTAGCACAGATACGCAGTATTTT. Amino acid sequence: CASSFAGASTDTQYF.

The rearrangement uses TRBV7-2 and TRBJ2-3; TRBD2 aligns across 8 bases. The V and J ends lost 5 bases and 1 base, in that order; junction bases with no gene match: 2. The germline CDR1 and CDR2 sequences are SGHTA and FQGNSA. CDR3 length: 14 amino acids. CDR3 amino acids: CASSPLAGTDTQYF. The CDR3, as DNA: TGTGCCAGCAGCCCACTAGCGGGCACAGATACGCAGTATTTT.

This sequence joins TRBV10-3 and TRBJ2-4; D is tentatively TRBD1 or TRBD2 (6 bases each). The germline CDR1 and CDR2 sequences are ENHRY and SYGVKD. V was pared by 2 bases and J by 4 bases, with 15 bases between. The CDR3 length is 16 residues. CDR3 in amino acids: CAISEGREGGKNIQYF. The CDR3 region has the DNA TGTGCCATCAGTGAGGGCAGGGAAGGGGGGAAAAACATTCAGTACTTC.

J is TRBJ1-1 and V is TRBV27; D possibly corresponds to TRBD1 (5 bases). This CDR3 region has 14 residues. Trimming cost V 4 bases and J 0 bases, with 9 bases left between them. Germline V lookup: CDR1 MNHEY, CDR2 SMNVEV (reference sequence). The CDR3: CASSYGGLNTEAFF. The CDR3 DNA sequence: TGTGCCAGCAGTTATGGGGGGTTGAACACTGAAGCTTTCTTT.

The chain combines TRBV11-3 with TRBJ1-1; TRBD1 matches 7 bases. This CDR3 region has 15 residues. V was pared by 5 bases and J by 3 bases, with 9 bases of the junction left unmatched. Germline CDR1 SGHNT, CDR2 YENEEA. The CDR3 bases are TGTGCCAGCAGCCCCGCGGACAGGAGGGACACTGAAGCTTTCTTT. Translated: CASSPADRRDTEAFF. Based on the CDR3 plus reference TRBV11-3 and TRBJ1-1, the full variable domain is EAGVVQSPRYKIIEKKQPVAFWCNPISGHNTLYWYLQNLGQGPELLIRYENEEAVDDSQLPKDRFSAERLKGVDSTLKIQPAELGDSAVYLCASSPADRRDTEAFFGQGTRLTVV.

The rearrangement links TRBV20-1 to TRBJ2-7; maybe TRBD1 (5 bases). V lost 3 bases and J 7 bases, leaving 13 bases between the germline ends. Per germline, CDR1 DFQATT and CDR2 SNEGSKA (reference sequence). The CDR3 spans 12 residues. The chain's CDR3 is CSASNRNYEQYF. In DNA, the CDR3 is TGCAGTGCTAGTAACAGGAATTATGAGCAGTACTTC.

This clone was counted a single time. The chain carries TRBV6-4 and TRBJ2-3; D ambiguous. The CDR3 is 14 amino acids. The V end lost 6 bases, the J end lost 0 bases, and 10 bases lay between the germline ends. CDR1 MRHNA and CDR2 SNTAGT come from the germline V gene. The CDR3 protein is CASRTSPSTDTQYF. For the CDR3, the DNA is TGTGCCAGCAGGACTTCCCCTAGCACAGATACGCAGTATTTT.

This chain uses TRBV27 with TRBJ2-7; TRBD1 aligns across 8 bases. V trimming: 4 bases; J trimming: 1 base; junction bases outside the gene matches: 12. Germline V gene sequence: CDR1 MNHEY, CDR2 SMNVEV (reference sequence). The CDR3 is 17 residues long. The CDR3 DNA reads TGTGCCAGCAGTTCTATCGGACAGGGCCTCGTTTCCTACGAGCAGTACTTC. Protein product: CASSSIGQGLVSYEQYF.

Only one count was recorded for this clone. J is TRBJ1-2 and V is TRBV6-5; a possible D gene is TRBD1 (5 bases). The germline gives CDR1 MNHEY, CDR2 SVGAGI. The CDR3 runs to 15 residues. V dropped 4 bases and J dropped 2 bases, with 14 bases sitting between them. CDR3 in DNA: TGTGCCAGCAGTTCGTCCCGGGGCGCCAACTATGGCTACACCTTC. As protein: CASSSSRGANYGYTF.

The genes are TRBV7-3 and TRBJ1-1; no clear D. CDR1 and CDR2 (germline): SGHTA, FQGTGA. With 2 bases removed from V and 1 base from J, the gap between germline ends came to 5 bases. The CDR3 is 13 amino acids. DNA of the CDR3: TGTGCCAGCAGCTTAGACCGGAACACTGAAGCTTTCTTT. It specifies CASSLDRNTEAFF.

The rearrangement links TRBV7-9 to TRBJ2-7; D is undetermined. The CDR3 extends over 14 amino acids. The V gene lost 5 bases and the J gene lost 3 bases, with 14 bases spanning the gap. Germline V lookup: CDR1 SEHNR, CDR2 FQNEAQ (reference sequence). The CDR3 sequence is CASSQSTQSYEQYF. DNA for the CDR3: TGTGCCAGCAGCCAGTCGACTCAGAGCTACGAGCAGTACTTC.

V is TRBV7-3 and J is TRBJ2-1; D is uncertain. V was pared by 5 bases and J by 4 bases, with 12 bases between. The CDR3 runs 14 residues. Germline CDR1 reads SGHTA; CDR2 reads FQGTGA. This CDR3 is CASSPGAGYNEQFF. The CDR3 nucleotides read TGTGCCAGCAGCCCCGGAGCTGGGTACAATGAGCAGTTCTTC.

The V and J genes are TRBV10-3 and TRBJ1-1; TRBD1 is a possible D gene (6 bases). Trimming shortened V by 7 bases and J by 1 base, and 10 bases separated the two germline ends. The CDR3 spans 13 residues. The germline gives CDR1 ENHRY, CDR2 SYGVKD. CDR3 coding DNA: TGTGCCATCACCCTGACAGGGAACACTGAAGCTTTCTTT. It translates to CAITLTGNTEAFF.

The V call is TRBV6-6, the J call TRBJ1-5; D might be TRBD1 (6 bases). The CDR3 runs to 16 residues. The V gene lost 5 bases and the J gene lost 7 bases, with 21 bases spanning the gap. Germline V gene data show CDR1 as MNHNY and CDR2 as SVGAGI (reference sequence). The CDR3 protein is CASSGPSRGMVQPQHF. The CDR3 nucleotides are TGTGCCAGCAGTGGGCCCTCCAGGGGAATGGTGCAGCCCCAGCATTTT.

The V gene is TRBV19, the J gene TRBJ1-2, with TRBD1 matching over 8 bases. Germline V gives CDR1 LNHDA, CDR2 SQIVND (reference sequence). This CDR3 is 15 amino acids long. The V gene end was trimmed by 7 bases and the J gene end by 8 bases; junction bases not matched to a gene: 15. CDR3 DNA: TGTGCCAGTAAGGGCAGGGGGCGGAAAGAATTAGGCTACACCTTC. Amino acids: CASKGRGRKELGYTF.

The chain is built from TRBV10-3 and TRBJ1-2, with a weak D call TRBD1 (6 bases). Germline CDR1 and CDR2: ENHRY and SYGVKD. Trimming stripped 5 bases from V and 4 bases from J, with 17 bases between. CDR3 length: 15 amino acids. The CDR3 DNA follows: TGTGCCATCAGTTCAGAGACAGGAGCTTTCTATGGCTACACCTTC. Translation gives CAISSETGAFYGYTF.

The chain recombines TRBV18 with TRBJ2-2; the match to TRBD2 covers 11 bases. Per germline, CDR1 KGHSH and CDR2 LQKENI. CDR3 length: 17 residues. V lost 3 bases, J lost 6 bases, and 9 bases stayed unmatched. Here the CDR3 DNA reads TGTGCCAGCTCACCTAGGAGCCTACTAGCGGGAGCCGGGGAGCTGTTTTTT. Protein: CASSPRSLLAGAGELFF.

This rearrangement joins TRBV18 to TRBJ1-2; D is unclear. The CDR3 totals 14 residues. CDR1 KGHSH and CDR2 LQKENI come from the germline V gene. Trimming removed 2 bases at V and 5 bases at J, with 12 bases between. The CDR3 nucleotides are TGTGCCAGCTCACCAATGGCAGGAGATTATGGCTACACCTTC. Translation: CASSPMAGDYGYTF.

This chain connects TRBV6-5 to TRBJ2-3; D possibly uses TRBD1 or TRBD2 (5 bases each). The CDR3 is 11 residues long. CDR1 and CDR2 (germline): MNHEY, SVGAGI. Trimming removed 6 bases from V and 8 bases from J, with 9 bases in between. The CDR3 DNA reads as TGTGCCAGCAGCCTCGGGACTACGCAGTATTTT. The encoded protein is CASSLGTTQYF.

The gene calls are TRBV5-5 and TRBJ2-2; 8 nucleotides line up with TRBD1. Trimming removed 1 base from V and 6 bases from J; junction bases left unmatched: 8. The CDR3 contains 16 residues. Germline V lookup: CDR1 SGHKS, CDR2 YYEKEE (reference sequence). Here the CDR3 DNA reads TGTGCCAGCAGCTTGCGACAGGGGCACGGCGCCGGGGAGCTGTTTTTT. It specifies CASSLRQGHGAGELFF.

V gene TRBV5-3 combines with J gene TRBJ1-1, with D possibly being TRBD1 (6 bases). TRBV5-3 is designated an ORF whose function remains uncertain. Trimming pared 4 bases from V and 1 base from J, leaving 14 bases between. The CDR3 sequence is 15 residues long. In DNA form, the CDR3 reads TGTGCCAGAAGCCCTTGTGGGGGCGCGAACACTGAAGCTTTCTTT. As protein: CARSPCGGANTEAFF.

The genes are TRBV5-8 and TRBJ1-3; D remains ambiguous. Trimming shortened V by 0 bases and J by 14 bases, and 6 bases separated the two germline ends. CDR3 length equals 10 residues. In germline, CDR1 is SGHTS, CDR2 YDEGEE. CDR3 protein: CASSLAALYF. In nucleotides, the CDR3 is TGTGCCAGCAGCTTGGCGGCTTTATATTTT.

The chain links TRBV11-3 to TRBJ2-3, with a possible D match to TRBD2 (5 bases). Trimming shortened V by 6 bases and J by 2 bases, and 12 bases separated the two germline ends. Germline V CDR1 and CDR2: SGHNT, YENEEA. The CDR3 sequence is 14 residues long. The CDR3 spells CASSEAAITDTQYF. Written as DNA, the CDR3 is TGTGCCAGCAGTGAAGCGGCAATCACAGATACGCAGTATTTT.